The T cell receptor (beta chain) described here comes from a study of T-cell reconstitution after alpha-beta-depleted transplantation in children (dated by TCRdb to about 2016). Regarding the complete study: Using TCR repertoire profiling, the study followed T-cell immune reconstitution in a quantitative way in children after TCRalphabeta/CD19-depleted allogeneic hematopoietic cell transplantation.

The receptor library was made with PCR. This sample was sequenced with an Illumina HiSeq 2500. Molecular barcoding was employed in the preparation of TCR libraries, with unique molecular identifiers being used to normalize TCRbeta repertoire quantification. In-frame beta chains were kept once TCRdb had trimmed the public reads at Q25 with fastp and called clones with MiXCR. Each record represents a unique CDR3 protein, reported with the most common genes and DNA among its rows. This sample lists some 490,000 distinct CDR3 sequences; about an eighth were detected once. The ten largest clones add up to over 5.5% of the sample. This clonotype was seen more than once but under ten times. Its cognate antigen has yet to be identified. Base qualities are not provided; no much larger clone lies one nucleotide away. The sample here was PBMCs from the stem cell graft donor, taken from the stem cell graft. The receptor's source is a human donor who donated a stem cell graft to a child with combined immunodeficiency.

The CDR3 here reads CASSRKLSVGGLAQYF. The nucleotide sequence reads TGTGCCAGCAGCCGAAAGTTGAGCGTGGGGGGGCTGGCCCAGTACTTC. This receptor chain uses TRBV13 and TRBJ2-5; the D segment could be TRBD2, given 7 matching bases. The cysteine opens and the phenylalanine closes a CDR3 of 16 amino acids. Solely the CDR3 DNA is kept, with 48 bases framed from the first base. Between the V and J ends, shortened by 5 bases and 9 bases respectively, the junction contains 25 bases. The germline V gene (reference sequence) sets CDR1 to PRHDT and CDR2 to FYEKMQ. The CDR3, completed at both ends by the reference TRBV13 and TRBJ2-5 genes, gives the full variable domain AAGVIQSPRHLIKEKRETATLKCYPIPRHDTVYWYQQGPGQDPQFLISFYEKMQSDKGSIPDRFSAQQFSDYHSELNMSSLELGDSALYFCASSRKLSVGGLAQYFGPGTRLLVL.